This T cell receptor (beta chain) was identified during a study of control samples from healthy donors and cancer patients (TCRdb year 2020). Receptor libraries were prepared by the immunoSEQ multiplex PCR assay. Entries here come from immuneACCESS through TCRdb and include only in-frame sequences with V and J called. Some clones fail to appear in such tables; in the studies checked, an unresolved V gene covers under half of the shortfall, and the cause of the remainder is unknown. In this sample the table shows under 90,000 clones, roughly 92% of which occur a single time. Together, the top ten hold almost 6% of the sample. A word on this clone: Its target antigen remains unknown. No much larger clone exists at a distance of one base, and base qualities are not known.

The germline V gene encodes CDR1 MNHNS and CDR2 SASEGT. V is shortened by 0 bases, J by 5 bases, and the region joining them spans 10 bases. There are 14 amino acids in the CDR3, from cysteine to phenylalanine inclusive. Just CDR3 DNA is preserved here, 42 bases in frame from base 1. Sequencing input: blood. The chain employs TRBV6-1 and TRBJ1-1; a tentative D match to TRBD1 spans 5 bases. The TCR originated in a woman aged 55-75 years in good health. The CDR3 protein sequence reads: CASSEAGGRTEAFF. The nucleotide sequence reads TGTGCCAGCAGTGAAGCGGGGGGGAGGACTGAAGCTTTCTTT.